This T cell receptor beta chain originates from a study of T cell repertoires in cytomegalovirus infection. As for the study in general: Recently described HLA-C-restricted plus well-studied HLA-B-restricted CMV epitopes were used.

TCRdb independently ran MiXCR on the reads; one entry per CDR3 protein. The repertoire consists of about half a million distinct CDR3 sequences, with about two fifths occurring once and the leading ten covering 43%. Note on this clonotype: The antigen is unknown.

The germline CDR1 and CDR2 sequences are SGHTA and FQGNSA. This CDR3 is built from 13 residues. The V and J ends lost 5 bases and 3 bases respectively, with 8 bases between them. The TCR was taken from a human donor in good health (CMV status not recorded). Some clones in this sample may be carry-over from other donors' samples. The genes are TRBV7-2 and TRBJ1-5; no firm D call. The source was cultured PBMCs, collected from culture after CMV antigen stimulation. The CDR3 DNA is TGTGCCAGCAGCAAGGGTAACAATCAGCCCCAGCATTTT. Protein sequence: CASSKGNNQPQHF. The complete variable domain, with remaining parts taken from reference TRBV7-2 and TRBJ1-5, reads GAGVSQSPSNKVTEKGKDVELRCDPISGHTALYWYRQSLGQGLEFLIYFQGNSAPDKSGLPSDRFSAERTGGSVSTLTIQRTQQEDSAVYLCASSKGNNQPQHFGDGTRLSIL.